This passage covers 14 T cell receptor beta chains from one sample sequenced in a study of T-cell reconstitution after alpha-beta-depleted transplantation in children. The library targeted TCRbeta and was prepared with unique molecular identifiers. Via MiXCR, TCRdb re-called the PCR reads, giving one row per CDR3 protein. The sample consists of 90,000 to 100,000 distinct CDR3 sequences, 20% to 30% of them appearing once. The material sequenced was PBMCs, taken before TCRalphabeta/CD19-depleted stem cell transplant. The receptors stem from a boy aged 2-15 years with acute lymphoblastic leukemia, due to receive a stem cell transplant.

The chain links TRBV7-9 to TRBJ2-1; unclear D gene. The CDR3 runs 14 residues. Germline V gene sequence: CDR1 SEHNR, CDR2 FQNEAQ (reference sequence). V dropped 5 bases and J dropped 3 bases, with 11 bases sitting between them. Here the CDR3 reads CASSPLQVYNEQFF. DNA for the CDR3: TGTGCCAGCAGCCCACTCCAGGTCTACAATGAGCAGTTCTTC.

This clonotype was counted only a few times. The CDR3 nucleotides read TGTGCCAGCAGCTTAGGGGGGTTTCTGTCACCCCTCCACTTT. This encodes CASSLGGFLSPLHF. V gene TRBV7-2 combines with J gene TRBJ1-6; tentatively, D is TRBD1 (5 bases). The CDR3 totals 14 residues. Trimming took 1 base from V and 10 from J, leaving 11 bases between them. CDR1 SGHTA and CDR2 FQGNSA come from the germline V gene. The whole variable domain, filled in from reference TRBV7-2 and TRBJ1-6, reads GAGVSQSPSNKVTEKGKDVELRCDPISGHTALYWYRQSLGQGLEFLIYFQGNSAPDKSGLPSDRFSAERTGGSVSTLTIQRTQQEDSAVYLCASSLGGFLSPLHFGNGTRLTVT.

The V and J genes are TRBV7-2 and TRBJ2-7, with D tentatively TRBD1 (6 bases). Trimming took off 2 bases at V and 3 bases at J, with 14 bases between the two ends. Germline lookup yields CDR1 SGHTA and CDR2 FQGNSA. This CDR3 has 15 residues. In nucleotides, the CDR3 is TGTGCCAGCAGCTTATGGATCAGGGGATTCTACGAGCAGTACTTC. This codes for CASSLWIRGFYEQYF.

The V and J genes are TRBV5-1 and TRBJ1-1; the D is unclear. This CDR3 is 15 amino acids long. The germline V gene encodes CDR1 SGHRS and CDR2 YFSETQ. Trimming took off 2 bases at V and 0 bases at J, with 11 bases between the two ends. The CDR3 DNA reads as TGCGCCAGCAGCTTCCAGCCGGGGATGAACACTGAAGCTTTCTTT. Translation: CASSFQPGMNTEAFF.

V and J are TRBV5-1 and TRBJ2-5, with TRBD2 as a possible D gene (6 bases). The ends were cut back, 0 bases at V and 4 bases at J, with 16 bases in the middle. From germline, CDR1 is SGHRS and CDR2 YFSETQ. The CDR3 loop spans 16 amino acids. The CDR3 coding sequence is TGCGCCAGCAGCTTGGCTCGAGCGGAGGGGCCAGAGACCCAGTACTTC. It codes for CASSLARAEGPETQYF.

This clonotype occurred a few times. The chain combines TRBV3-1 with TRBJ1-1, with 9 bases lining up with TRBD1. Germline V gene sequence: CDR1 LGHDT, CDR2 YNNKEL (reference sequence). V lost 4 bases to trimming and J lost 4 bases; unmatched junction nucleotides: 7. The CDR3 consists of 15 residues. The CDR3 loop is CASSLGTGPGTEAFF. The DNA for the CDR3 is TGTGCCAGCAGCCTTGGGACAGGGCCGGGCACTGAAGCTTTCTTT.

The gene calls are TRBV9 and TRBJ2-1; a weak D match, TRBD2 (6 bases). The V and J ends lost 3 bases and 10 bases respectively, with 17 bases between them. The CDR3 sequence is 14 residues long. CDR1 is SGDLS and CDR2 is YYNGEE in the germline V gene. The CDR3 spells CASSANGWGDEQFF. As DNA, the CDR3 is TGTGCCAGCAGCGCCAACGGTTGGGGGGACGAGCAGTTCTTC.

This clonotype appeared a few times. V is TRBV7-9 and J is TRBJ2-7; 8 nucleotides line up with TRBD2. The CDR3 is 16 residues long. Germline-derived CDR1 and CDR2 are SEHNR and FQNEAQ (reference sequence). V lost 2 bases to trimming and J lost 0 bases; unmatched junction nucleotides: 6. CDR3: CASSLSGLAHSYEQYF. The CDR3 nucleotides read TGTGCCAGCAGCTTATCCGGACTAGCCCACTCCTACGAGCAGTACTTC.

This clonotype occurred once. The chain joins TRBV9 to TRBJ2-3; 7 bases agree with TRBD2. The CDR3 consists of 17 residues. Trimming at V came to 0 bases and at J to 0 bases, leaving 7 bases not matched to a gene. Germline V gene sequence: CDR1 SGDLS, CDR2 YYNGEE. CDR3 sequence (DNA): TGTGCCAGCAGCGTAGGGGCCAGCGGGATCAGCACAGATACGCAGTATTTT. Amino acids: CASSVGASGISTDTQYF.

The chain joins TRBV4-2 to TRBJ2-1; no clear D. V was clipped by 4 bases and J by 5 bases, with 18 bases between them. Looked up from germline, CDR1 is LGHNA and CDR2 is YNFKEQ. The CDR3 length is 16 residues. In DNA, the CDR3 is TGTGCCAGCAGCCCTCGGGTCCGCCATCCAAACAATGAGCAGTTCTTC. It translates to CASSPRVRHPNNEQFF.

The CDR3: CASSLVLDSYEQYF. CDR3 sequence (DNA): TGCGCCAGCAGCTTGGTATTGGACTCCTACGAGCAGTACTTC. The J gene is TRBJ2-7, the V gene TRBV5-1; D is undetermined. Germline V lookup: CDR1 SGHRS, CDR2 YFSETQ. There are 14 residues in the CDR3. V lost 0 bases, J lost 0 bases, and 7 bases lay in between.

This sequence joins TRBV14 and TRBJ2-3; 7 bases align to TRBD2. This CDR3 is 15 amino acids long. Germline trimming cut 1 base from V and 5 bases from J; bases unmatched to any gene: 6. The germline V gene has CDR1 SGHDN and CDR2 FVKESK. CDR3 in amino acids: CASSQVGGSVDTQYF. As DNA, the CDR3 is TGTGCCAGCAGCCAAGTTGGCGGGAGCGTAGATACGCAGTATTTT.

This chain links TRBV12-3 or TRBV12-4 with TRBJ2-1; unclear D gene. Trimming removed 5 bases from V and 8 bases from J, with 19 bases in between. The CDR3 is 15 amino acids. The CDR3 DNA is TGTGCCAGCAGTCCCCGCGGCCTGAGGTTCCATGAGCAGTTCTTC. This sequence encodes CASSPRGLRFHEQFF.

The chain carries TRBV7-2 and TRBJ2-3; 9 nucleotides agree with TRBD1. Germline CDR1 is SGHTA and CDR2 is FQGNSA. The V and J ends lost 5 bases and 3 bases, in that order; junction bases with no gene match: 3. The CDR3 extends over 14 amino acids. The CDR3 spells CASSTGGITDTQYF. CDR3 coding DNA: TGTGCCAGCAGCACAGGGGGCATTACAGATACGCAGTATTTT.